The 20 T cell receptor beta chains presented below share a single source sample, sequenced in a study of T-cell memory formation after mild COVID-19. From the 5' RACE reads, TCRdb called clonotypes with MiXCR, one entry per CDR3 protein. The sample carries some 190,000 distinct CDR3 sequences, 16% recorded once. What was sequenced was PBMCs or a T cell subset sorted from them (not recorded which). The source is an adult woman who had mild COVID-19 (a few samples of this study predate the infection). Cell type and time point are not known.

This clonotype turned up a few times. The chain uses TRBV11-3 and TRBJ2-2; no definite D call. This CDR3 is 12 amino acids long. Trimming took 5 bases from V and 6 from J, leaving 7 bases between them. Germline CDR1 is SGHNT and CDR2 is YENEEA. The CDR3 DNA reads TGTGCCAGCAGCCGTGAGGCCGGGGAGCTGTTTTTT. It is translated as CASSREAGELFF.

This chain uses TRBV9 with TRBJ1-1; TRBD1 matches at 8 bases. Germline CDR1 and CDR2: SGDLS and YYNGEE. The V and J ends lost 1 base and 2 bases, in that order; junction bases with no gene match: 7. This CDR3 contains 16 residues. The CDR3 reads CASSVSPGQANTEAFF. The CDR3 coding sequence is TGTGCCAGCAGCGTATCCCCGGGACAGGCAAACACTGAAGCTTTCTTT.

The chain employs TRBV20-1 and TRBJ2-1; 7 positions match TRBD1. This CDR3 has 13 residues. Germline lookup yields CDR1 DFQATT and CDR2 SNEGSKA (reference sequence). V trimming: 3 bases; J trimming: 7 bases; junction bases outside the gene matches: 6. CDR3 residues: CSARGTDGNEQFF. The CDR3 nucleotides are TGCAGTGCTAGGGGGACAGACGGGAATGAGCAGTTCTTC.

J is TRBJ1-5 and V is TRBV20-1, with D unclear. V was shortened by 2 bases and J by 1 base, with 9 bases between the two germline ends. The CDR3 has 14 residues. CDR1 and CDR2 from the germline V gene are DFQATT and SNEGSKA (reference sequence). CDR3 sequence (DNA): TGCAGTGCTAGACCCAGTTCAAGCAATCAGCCCCAGCATTTT. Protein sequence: CSARPSSSNQPQHF.

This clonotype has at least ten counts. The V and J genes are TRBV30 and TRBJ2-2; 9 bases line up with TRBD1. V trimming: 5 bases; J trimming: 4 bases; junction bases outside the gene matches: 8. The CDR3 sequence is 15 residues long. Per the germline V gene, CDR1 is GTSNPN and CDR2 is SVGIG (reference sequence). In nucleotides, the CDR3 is TGTGCCTGGGAATCCGGGACAGGGATCACCGGGGAGCTGTTTTTT. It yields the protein CAWESGTGITGELFF. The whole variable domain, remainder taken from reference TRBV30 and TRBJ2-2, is SQTIHQWPATLVQPVGSPLSLECTVEGTSNPNLYWYRQAAGRGLQLLFYSVGIGQISSEVPQNLSASRPQDRQFILSSKKLLLSDSGFYLCAWESGTGITGELFFGEGSRLTVL.

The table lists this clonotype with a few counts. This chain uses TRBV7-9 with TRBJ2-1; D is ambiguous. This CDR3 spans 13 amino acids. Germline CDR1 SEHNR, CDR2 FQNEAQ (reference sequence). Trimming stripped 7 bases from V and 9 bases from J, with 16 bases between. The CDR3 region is CASTDYPPSEQFF. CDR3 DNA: TGTGCCAGCACCGATTACCCGCCTAGTGAGCAGTTCTTC. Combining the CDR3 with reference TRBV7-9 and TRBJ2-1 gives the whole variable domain DTGVSQNPRHKITKRGQNVTFRCDPISEHNRLYWYRQTLGQGPEFLTYFQNEAQLEKSRLLSDRFSAERPKGSFSTLEIQRTEQGDSAMYLCASTDYPPSEQFFGPGTRLTVL.

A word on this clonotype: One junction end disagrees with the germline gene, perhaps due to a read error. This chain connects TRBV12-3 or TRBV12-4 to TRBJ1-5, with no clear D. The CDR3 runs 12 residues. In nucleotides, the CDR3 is TGTGCCAGCAGTTTTCAGTATCAGCCCCATCATTTT. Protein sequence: CASSFQYQPHHF.

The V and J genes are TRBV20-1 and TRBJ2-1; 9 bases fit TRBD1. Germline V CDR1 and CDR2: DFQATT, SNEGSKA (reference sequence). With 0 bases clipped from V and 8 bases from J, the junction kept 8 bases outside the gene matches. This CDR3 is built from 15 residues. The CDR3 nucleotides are TGCAGTGCTAGAGATGGTCGGACAGGGGCCTATGAGCAGTTCTTC. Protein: CSARDGRTGAYEQFF.

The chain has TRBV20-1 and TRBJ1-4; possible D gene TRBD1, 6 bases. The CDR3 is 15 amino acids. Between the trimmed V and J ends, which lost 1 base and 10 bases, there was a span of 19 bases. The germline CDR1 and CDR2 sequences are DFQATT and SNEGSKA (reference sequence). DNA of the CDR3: TGCAGTGCTAGAGGGGTGGCAGGGGACACCGCAAAACTGTTTTTT. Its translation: CSARGVAGDTAKLFF.

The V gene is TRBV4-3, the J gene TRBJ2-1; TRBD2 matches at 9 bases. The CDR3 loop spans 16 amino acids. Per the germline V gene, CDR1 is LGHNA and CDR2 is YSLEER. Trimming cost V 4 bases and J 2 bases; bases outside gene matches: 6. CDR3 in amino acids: CASSRGLAQTYNEQFF. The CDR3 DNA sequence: TGCGCCAGCAGCCGCGGACTAGCGCAGACCTACAATGAGCAGTTCTTC.

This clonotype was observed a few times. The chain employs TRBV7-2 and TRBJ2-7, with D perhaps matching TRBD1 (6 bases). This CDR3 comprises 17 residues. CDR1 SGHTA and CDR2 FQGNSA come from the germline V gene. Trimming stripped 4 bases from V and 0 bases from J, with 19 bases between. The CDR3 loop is CASSSFPTGSSSYEQYF. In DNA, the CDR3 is TGTGCCAGCAGCTCGTTCCCGACAGGCTCTAGCTCCTACGAGCAGTACTTC.

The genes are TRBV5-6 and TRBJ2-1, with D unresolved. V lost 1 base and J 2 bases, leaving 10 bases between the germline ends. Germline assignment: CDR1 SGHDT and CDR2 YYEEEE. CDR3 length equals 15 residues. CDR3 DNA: TGTGCCAGCAGCTTGAATCGGCAGACCTACAATGAGCAGTTCTTC. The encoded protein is CASSLNRQTYNEQFF.

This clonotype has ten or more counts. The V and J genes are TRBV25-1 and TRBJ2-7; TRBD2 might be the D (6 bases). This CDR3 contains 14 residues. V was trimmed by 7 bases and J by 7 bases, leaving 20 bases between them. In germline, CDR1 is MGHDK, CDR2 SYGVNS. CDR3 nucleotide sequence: TGTGCCAGCACCCCCTCTCGGGGACTGAGGGAGCAGTACTTC. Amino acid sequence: CASTPSRGLREQYF.

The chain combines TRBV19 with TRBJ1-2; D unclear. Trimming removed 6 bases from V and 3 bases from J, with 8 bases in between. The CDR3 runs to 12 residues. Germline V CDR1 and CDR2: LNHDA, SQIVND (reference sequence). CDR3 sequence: CASRDGDYGYTF. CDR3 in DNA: TGTGCCAGTAGGGACGGAGACTATGGCTACACCTTC.

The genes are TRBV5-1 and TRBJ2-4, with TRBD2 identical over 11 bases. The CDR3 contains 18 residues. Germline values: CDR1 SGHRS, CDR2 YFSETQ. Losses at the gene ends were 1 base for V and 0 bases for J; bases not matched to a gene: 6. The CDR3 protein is CASSLSSGGLLAKNIQYF. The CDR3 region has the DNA TGCGCCAGCAGCTTGTCTAGCGGGGGGCTGTTAGCCAAAAACATTCAGTACTTC.

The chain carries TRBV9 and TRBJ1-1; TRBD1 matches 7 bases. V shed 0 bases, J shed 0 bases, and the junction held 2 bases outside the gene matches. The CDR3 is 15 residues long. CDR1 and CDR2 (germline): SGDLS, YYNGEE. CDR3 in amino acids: CASSVVGQMNTEAFF. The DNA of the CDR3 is TGTGCCAGCAGCGTAGTGGGACAGATGAACACTGAAGCTTTCTTT.

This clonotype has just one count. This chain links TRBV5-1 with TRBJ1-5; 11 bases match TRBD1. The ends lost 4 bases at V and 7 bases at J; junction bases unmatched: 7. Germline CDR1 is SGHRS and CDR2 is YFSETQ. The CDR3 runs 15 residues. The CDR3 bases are TGCGCCAGCAGCCCGGGGACAGGGGGGCACCAGCCCCAGCATTTT. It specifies CASSPGTGGHQPQHF.

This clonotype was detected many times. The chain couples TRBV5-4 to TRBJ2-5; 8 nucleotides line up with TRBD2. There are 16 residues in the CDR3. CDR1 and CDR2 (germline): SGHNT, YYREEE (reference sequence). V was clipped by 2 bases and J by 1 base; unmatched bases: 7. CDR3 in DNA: TGTGCCAGCAGCTTAACGGCGGGGGGACCCCAAGAGACCCAGTACTTC. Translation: CASSLTAGGPQETQYF.

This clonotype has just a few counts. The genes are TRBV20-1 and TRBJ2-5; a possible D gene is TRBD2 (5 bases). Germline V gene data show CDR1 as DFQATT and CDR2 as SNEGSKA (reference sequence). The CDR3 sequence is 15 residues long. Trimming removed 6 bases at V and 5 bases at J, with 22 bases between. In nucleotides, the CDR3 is TGCAGTGCCCGGGTGGACCGAGGACTGAGGGAGACCCAGTACTTC. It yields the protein CSARVDRGLRETQYF.

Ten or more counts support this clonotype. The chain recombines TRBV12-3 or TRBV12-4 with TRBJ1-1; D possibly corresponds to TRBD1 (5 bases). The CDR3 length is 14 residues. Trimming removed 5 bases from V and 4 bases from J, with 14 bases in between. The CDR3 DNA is TGTGCCAGCAGTCCTTGGGGGTCCGTCACTGAAGCTTTCTTT. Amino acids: CASSPWGSVTEAFF.